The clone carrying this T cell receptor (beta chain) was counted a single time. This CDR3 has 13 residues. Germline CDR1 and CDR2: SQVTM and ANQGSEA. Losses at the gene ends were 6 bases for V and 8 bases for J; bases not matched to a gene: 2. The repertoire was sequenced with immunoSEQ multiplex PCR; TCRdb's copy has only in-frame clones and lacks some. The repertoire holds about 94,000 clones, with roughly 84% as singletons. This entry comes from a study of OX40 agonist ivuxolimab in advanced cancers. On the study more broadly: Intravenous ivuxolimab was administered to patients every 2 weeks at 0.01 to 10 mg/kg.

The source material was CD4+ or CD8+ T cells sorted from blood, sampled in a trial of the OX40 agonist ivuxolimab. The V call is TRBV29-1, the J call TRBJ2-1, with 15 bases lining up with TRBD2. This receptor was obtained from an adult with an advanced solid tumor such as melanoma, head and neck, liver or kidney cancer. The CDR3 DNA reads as TGCAGCGTCGGACTAGCGGGGGGGCATGAGCAGTTCTTC. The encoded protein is CSVGLAGGHEQFF.